The text below deals with one T cell receptor (beta chain). The germline gives CDR1 SNHLY, CDR2 FYNNEI. V was pared by 6 bases and J by 9 bases, with 11 bases of the junction left unmatched. This CDR3 has 15 residues. The TCR beta library used iRepertoire HTBI primers with Arm-PCR amplification of CDR3. TCRdb analysed the multiplex PCR reads with MiXCR anew, one entry per CDR3 protein. Among some 240,000 distinct CDR3 sequences listed, roughly 19% were seen once. This sample stems from a study of regulatory T cells in long-lasting Graves disease. Time point: newly diagnosed GD, antithyroid drugs for less than 3 months. Preparation of the TCR library used RNA extracted from PBMCs. The sample was also linked to a second study, of T cells in Graves' hyperthyroidism and ophthalmopathy.

The gene calls are TRBV2 and TRBJ2-3, with 11 bases that match TRBD2. This clonotype was sampled from a woman aged 30 to 39 with Graves disease. The sample was peripheral blood mononuclear cells (PBMCs), taken at new diagnosis, from a patient treated with antithyroid drugs. CDR3 sequence reads: CASSAGTSGRSTQYF. The CDR3 DNA follows: TGTGCCAGCAGCGCCGGGACTAGCGGCCGCTCGACGCAGTATTTT.